This passage covers 11 T cell receptor beta chains from one sample sequenced in a study of cytomegalovirus exposure and HLA in healthy donors. The assay was immunoSEQ multiplex PCR, and TCRdb's table has in-frame clones only and misses some. The table has under 400,000 clones, just over 85% seen once. Input material: PBMCs. The receptors were gathered from a woman between 18 and 29 years old in good health and CMV-seronegative.

The chain employs TRBV5-1 and TRBJ1-3; maybe TRBD1 (5 bases). This CDR3 spans 15 amino acids. Trimming cost V 2 bases and J 0 bases, with 9 bases left between them. Germline CDR1 SGHRS, CDR2 YFSETQ. CDR3 in amino acids: CASSFGQASGNTIYF. In DNA, the CDR3 is TGCGCCAGCAGCTTCGGACAAGCCTCTGGAAACACCATATATTTT.

The chain links TRBV11-2 to TRBJ2-2; tentative D call: TRBD2 (5 bases). The CDR3 extends over 14 amino acids. Germline V gene sequence: CDR1 SGHAT, CDR2 FQNNGV. V shed 4 bases and J shed 2 bases, with 8 bases lying between them. CDR3 loop: CASSSDYNTGELFF. CDR3 in DNA: TGTGCCAGCAGCTCTGACTACAACACCGGGGAGCTGTTTTTT.

The genes are TRBV6-5 and TRBJ2-1, with D maybe TRBD2 (5 bases). Germline CDR1 reads MNHEY; CDR2 reads SVGAGI. Deletions cut 0 bases from V and 8 bases from J, with 14 bases between. This CDR3 region has 15 residues. As DNA, the CDR3 is TGTGCCAGCAGTTACTCCTTAGTGCCGGGGTATGAGCAGTTCTTC. Its translation is CASSYSLVPGYEQFF.

The chain employs TRBV9 and TRBJ2-1; 7 bases agree with TRBD1. Trimming cost V 3 bases and J 9 bases; bases outside gene matches: 15. The CDR3 runs to 16 residues. Germline assignment: CDR1 SGDLS and CDR2 YYNGEE. CDR3 nucleotides: TGTGCCAGCAGCGCACGAACGAGGGGGCGCCTAGTTGAGCAGTTCTTC. It is translated as CASSARTRGRLVEQFF.

The chain uses TRBV28 and TRBJ1-5; possibly TRBD1 for D (5 bases). V lost 10 bases and J lost 7, with 17 bases in between. From germline, CDR1 is MDHEN and CDR2 SYDVKM. CDR3 size: 13 residues. This chain's CDR3 is CATGRGPRQPQHF. The CDR3 bases are TGTGCCACCGGGAGGGGCCCCCGGCAGCCCCAGCATTTT. The full variable domain, with the rest looked up from reference TRBV28 and TRBJ1-5, is DVKVTQSSRYLVKRTGEKVFLECVQDMDHENMFWYRQDPGLGLRLIYFSYDVKMKEKGDIPEGYSVSREKKERFSLILESASTNQTSMYLCATGRGPRQPQHFGDGTRLSIL.

The chain employs TRBV28 and TRBJ2-5; TRBD1 might be the D (5 bases). V dropped 8 bases and J dropped 0 bases, with 13 bases sitting between them. Germline V lookup: CDR1 MDHEN, CDR2 SYDVKM. This CDR3 comprises 14 residues. This chain's CDR3 is CASGGADYQETQYF. CDR3 nucleotides: TGTGCCAGCGGTGGGGCAGACTACCAAGAGACCCAGTACTTC.

CDR3 nucleotide sequence: TGTGCCAGCAGTGGGGGAGCGGGAGGGAACTACGAGCAGTACTTC. Its protein is CASSGGAGGNYEQYF. This chain connects TRBV9 to TRBJ2-7; 10 bases line up with TRBD2. This CDR3 spans 15 amino acids. V shed 5 bases and J 3 bases; nucleotides not matched to a gene: 8. The V gene's germline CDR1 is SGDLS and CDR2 YYNGEE.

This clone occurred a few times. The chain couples TRBV5-8 to TRBJ1-5, with D tentatively TRBD1 (5 bases). V was clipped by 1 base and J by 7 bases, with 12 bases between them. Germline V gives CDR1 SGHTS, CDR2 YDEGEE. CDR3 size: 14 residues. The CDR3 here is CASSLLGEGQPQHF. CDR3 sequence (DNA): TGTGCCAGCAGCTTGCTTGGGGAGGGGCAGCCCCAGCATTTT.

The chain employs TRBV7-9 and TRBJ1-4; 8 bases match TRBD1. The germline V gene has CDR1 SEHNR and CDR2 FQNEAQ (reference sequence). V dropped 1 base and J dropped 12; count of bases not matched to a gene: 10. The CDR3 is 15 residues long. The CDR3 region has the DNA TGTGCCAGCAGCTTAGTAACAGGGGGGCCGACGGAACTGTTTTTT. Translation: CASSLVTGGPTELFF.

The CDR3 DNA sequence: TGTGCCAGCAGGTTCACAGATGGCTACACCTTC. Its translation: CASRFTDGYTF. This chain uses TRBV6-1 with TRBJ1-2; D gene ambiguous. The ends were cut back, 6 bases at V and 6 bases at J, with 8 bases in the middle. This CDR3 contains 11 residues. In germline, CDR1 is MNHNS, CDR2 SASEGT.

The gene calls are TRBV27 and TRBJ2-7, with 7 bases fitting TRBD2. This CDR3 has 13 residues. The trim removed 7 bases at V and 3 bases at J, leaving 6 bases unmatched. Germline V gene lookup returns CDR1 MNHEY and CDR2 SMNVEV (reference sequence). The CDR3 DNA reads TGTGCCAGCACCCCTGGCGGGGGCTACGAGCAGTACTTC. Its protein is CASTPGGGYEQYF.